The next 23 T cell receptor beta chains were all read from a single sample in a study of blood T cell repertoires in COVID-19. Generated by immunoSEQ multiplex PCR, the TCRdb table keeps only in-frame clones and is missing some. Of tens of thousands of clones listed, more than 70% are singletons. The sequencing sample was made of peripheral blood. These receptors were collected from a man aged 60 to 75 with acute or convalescent COVID-19.

The genes are TRBV7-8 and TRBJ1-5; 10 bases line up with TRBD1. The CDR3 sequence is 17 residues long. CDR1 SGHVS and CDR2 FQNEAQ come from the germline V gene. V gave up 1 base and J gave up 2 bases; unmatched junction bases: 5. CDR3 in amino acids: CASSLGTGGRGNQPQHF. CDR3 coding DNA: TGTGCCAGCAGCTTAGGGACAGGGGGTAGAGGCAATCAGCCCCAGCATTTT.

This chain uses TRBV27 with TRBJ2-1, with TRBD1 as a possible D gene (5 bases). The CDR3 is 13 amino acids. V lost 5 bases and J lost 5, with 10 bases in between. Germline V gene sequence: CDR1 MNHEY, CDR2 SMNVEV (reference sequence). CDR3 protein: CASSMDTDNEQFF. The CDR3 DNA reads TGTGCCAGCAGTATGGACACTGACAATGAGCAGTTCTTC.

The genes are TRBV6-5 and TRBJ1-1; D might be TRBD1 (6 bases). The CDR3 totals 13 residues. CDR1 MNHEY and CDR2 SVGAGI come from the germline V gene. The germline V and J ends were trimmed by 7 bases and 4 bases, with 13 bases remaining between them. The CDR3 DNA reads TGTGCCAGCACATCCATCAGGGGCACTGAAGCTTTCTTT. Its translation: CASTSIRGTEAFF.

The J gene is TRBJ1-2, the V gene TRBV11-2, with 7 positions matching TRBD1. The CDR3 runs to 13 residues. Germline V gives CDR1 SGHAT, CDR2 FQNNGV. The J segment lost 2 bases and the V segment lost 5 bases, leaving 2 bases of the junction unmatched. CDR3 DNA: TGTGCCAGCAGCCGGGACAGAAACTATGGCTACACCTTC. This gives the protein CASSRDRNYGYTF.

The chain employs TRBV3-1 (or the pseudogene TRBV3-2) and TRBJ2-2; 14 bases map to TRBD2. CDR1 is LGHDT, CDR2 YNNKEL, per germline (reference sequence). This CDR3 has 18 amino acids. J gave up 6 bases and V 4 bases, and 10 bases lay outside the gene matches. CDR3 amino acids: CASSRRLAGGPVSGELFF. In nucleotides, the CDR3 is TGTGCCAGCAGCCGAAGACTAGCGGGGGGGCCGGTGTCCGGGGAGCTGTTTTTT.

The chain links TRBV28 to TRBJ2-7; 7 nucleotides align to TRBD1. The germline gives CDR1 MDHEN, CDR2 SYDVKM. The V segment lost 5 bases and the J segment 7 bases; nucleotides outside the gene matches: 11. This CDR3 is built from 14 residues. In nucleotides, the CDR3 is TGTGCCAGCAGTCCCAGGACAGGATCGGCGGAGCAGTACTTC. It encodes CASSPRTGSAEQYF.

The chain recombines TRBV6-1 with TRBJ1-2, with 11 bases aligning to TRBD1. V gave up 5 bases and J gave up 6 bases; unmatched junction bases: 8. CDR3 length: 15 residues. Germline-derived CDR1 and CDR2 are MNHNS and SASEGT. CDR3 amino acids: CASSHTGQGANGYTF. The CDR3 coding sequence is TGTGCCAGCAGTCACACCGGACAGGGGGCCAATGGCTACACCTTC.

This sequence joins TRBV9 and TRBJ2-5; TRBD1 matches 7 bases. Trimming cost V 3 bases and J 2 bases; bases outside gene matches: 13. The CDR3 has 17 residues. Germline assignment: CDR1 SGDLS and CDR2 YYNGEE. CDR3 sequence reads: CASSARPGTVSQETQYF. The CDR3 nucleotides are TGTGCCAGCAGCGCTCGTCCCGGGACAGTCTCTCAAGAGACCCAGTACTTC. Looking up the rest from reference TRBV9 and TRBJ2-5 gives the full variable domain: DSGVTQTPKHLITATGQRVTLRCSPRSGDLSVYWYQQSLDQGLQFLIQYYNGEERAKGNILERFSAQQFPDLHSELNLSSLELGDSALYFCASSARPGTVSQETQYFGPGTRLLVL.

This clone came up a few times. The CDR3 protein is CASSVAGYGYTF. For the CDR3, the DNA is TGTGCCAGCAGCGTAGCGGGATATGGCTACACCTTC. This sequence joins TRBV9 and TRBJ1-2; D gene ambiguous. The CDR3 runs to 12 residues. CDR1 SGDLS and CDR2 YYNGEE come from the germline V gene. The V gene lost 0 bases and the J gene lost 5 bases, with 5 bases spanning the gap.

This clone was counted once. This rearrangement joins TRBV12-5 to TRBJ2-5, with 9 positions matching TRBD1. The germline V gene has CDR1 LGHNT and CDR2 FRNRAP. The V segment lost 0 bases and the J segment 2 bases; nucleotides outside the gene matches: 10. CDR3 length: 18 amino acids. DNA of the CDR3: TGTGCTAGTGGTTTGGTACTATCAGGGACAGGGAAACAAGAGACCCAGTACTTC. Protein product: CASGLVLSGTGKQETQYF.

The V call is TRBV2, the J call TRBJ1-6; D is possibly TRBD1 (6 bases). Per the germline V gene, CDR1 is SNHLY and CDR2 is FYNNEI. This CDR3 contains 14 residues. Trimming took 5 bases from V and 6 from J, leaving 11 bases between them. CDR3 region: CASSTDRVNSPLHF. As DNA, the CDR3 is TGTGCCAGCAGTACGGACAGAGTTAATTCACCCCTCCACTTT.

The chain employs TRBV5-4 and TRBJ1-1, with TRBD1 identical over 9 bases. V gave up 3 bases and J gave up 1 base; unmatched junction bases: 7. The CDR3 consists of 16 residues. Germline V gives CDR1 SGHNT, CDR2 YYREEE (reference sequence). This chain's CDR3 is CASSSKGQGKNTEAFF. CDR3 DNA sequence: TGTGCCAGCAGCTCTAAGGGACAGGGAAAGAACACTGAAGCTTTCTTT.

The V call is TRBV19, the J call TRBJ1-5; 7 positions match TRBD1. With V trimmed by 1 base and J by 1 base, 7 bases remained unmatched. CDR3 length equals 17 residues. Germline values: CDR1 LNHDA, CDR2 SQIVND (reference sequence). CDR3 sequence reads: CASSIVGGGMSNQPQHF. DNA for the CDR3: TGTGCCAGTAGTATAGTAGGGGGCGGGATGAGCAATCAGCCCCAGCATTTT.

The chain carries TRBV21-1 and TRBJ2-2; the tabulated D call, TRBD2, remains unverified against the DNA. TRBV21-1 is noted as a pseudogene. The CDR3 loop spans 12 amino acids. The CDR3 DNA reads TGTGCCAGCAGCAAGGGAGGCGGGGAGCTGTTTTTT. Protein product: CASSKGGGELFF.

Only a few counts were recorded for this clone. The chain is built from TRBV4-1 and TRBJ1-2, with 12 bases aligning to TRBD1. Trimming removed 2 bases from V and 4 bases from J; junction bases left unmatched: 5. The germline gives CDR1 MGHRA, CDR2 YSYEKL. The CDR3 loop spans 16 amino acids. The CDR3: CASSQPGQGAVYGYTF. In nucleotides, the CDR3 is TGCGCCAGCAGCCAACCGGGACAGGGGGCAGTCTATGGCTACACCTTC.

The rearrangement uses TRBV5-3 and TRBJ2-3, with TRBD1 as a possible D gene (6 bases). TRBV5-3 is known as an ORF, though its function is uncertain. The CDR3 has 16 residues. V was shortened by 3 bases and J by 0 bases, with 14 bases between the two germline ends. The CDR3 here is CARSYPTGYSTDTQYF. CDR3 nucleotides: TGTGCCAGAAGCTACCCGACAGGCTATAGCACAGATACGCAGTATTTT.

The gene calls are TRBV5-1 and TRBJ2-5, with a possible D match to TRBD1 (6 bases). V was cut by 2 bases and J by 5 bases, with 13 bases left in between. CDR3 length: 14 residues. The germline CDR1 and CDR2 sequences are SGHRS and YFSETQ. CDR3 in amino acids: CASSFLQGWETQYF. DNA for the CDR3: TGCGCCAGCAGCTTCCTTCAGGGGTGGGAGACCCAGTACTTC.

This chain uses TRBV28 with TRBJ1-2, with a tentative D call TRBD1 (5 bases). V lost 7 bases and J 8 bases, leaving 17 bases between the germline ends. The CDR3 runs to 13 residues. Germline V gene sequence: CDR1 MDHEN, CDR2 SYDVKM. CDR3 DNA: TGTGCCAGCAAAGGACATACAAGACGGGGCTACACCTTC. As protein: CASKGHTRRGYTF.

V and J are TRBV5-1 and TRBJ1-1; 7 bases align to TRBD1. The V gene end was trimmed by 7 bases and the J gene end by 3 bases; junction bases not matched to a gene: 24. Looked up from germline, CDR1 is SGHRS and CDR2 is YFSETQ. The CDR3 has 19 amino acids. The CDR3 DNA is TGCGCCAGCCCCTTCTGCCCTGGACAGGTCCTGCTAGAGGACACTGAAGCTTTCTTT. Translated: CASPFCPGQVLLEDTEAFF.

By share, this clone counts as medium-sized. The CDR3: CASSQATSGGADTQYF. The CDR3 region has the DNA TGTGCCAGCAGCCAAGCAACTAGCGGGGGGGCAGATACGCAGTATTTT. The chain links TRBV14 to TRBJ2-3; 13 bases map to TRBD2. The germline CDR1 and CDR2 sequences are SGHDN and FVKESK. J was trimmed by 4 bases and V by 1 base; bases with no gene match: 2. The CDR3 sequence is 16 residues long.

Comments on this clone: A single base separates this from a much larger clone, so it may be a read error. This sequence joins TRBV5-1 and TRBJ2-7; tentatively, D is TRBD1 (6 bases). The CDR3 loop spans 12 amino acids. Between the trimmed V and J ends, which lost 0 bases and 5 bases, there was a span of 6 bases. Germline loops: CDR1 SGHRS, CDR2 YFSETQ. CDR3 amino acids: CASSLEGDEQYF. The CDR3 DNA sequence: TGCGCCAGCAGCTTGGAGGGGGACGAGCAGTACTTC.

This clone showed up just once. The chain employs TRBV4-1 and TRBJ2-1; a weak D match, TRBD2 (6 bases). The CDR3 length is 16 residues. Germline V gene data show CDR1 as MGHRA and CDR2 as YSYEKL. V was clipped by 2 bases and J by 8 bases, with 19 bases between them. The CDR3 DNA follows: TGCGCCAGCAGCCAAAACGGCGGGGCTGTCGTCGATGAGCAGTTCTTC. Protein: CASSQNGGAVVDEQFF.

The chain has TRBV27 and TRBJ2-5, with TRBD2 matching over 11 bases. Looked up from germline, CDR1 is MNHEY and CDR2 is SMNVEV (reference sequence). Germline trimming cut 3 bases from V and 7 bases from J; bases unmatched to any gene: 7. The CDR3 has 15 residues. CDR3 nucleotides: TGTGCCAGCAGTTTCGTAGCGGGGGGGCCAGGGACCCAGTACTTC. It encodes CASSFVAGGPGTQYF.